The next 2 T cell receptor beta chains were all read from a single sample in a study of blood T cell dynamics during melanoma immunotherapy. Profiled with immunoSEQ multiplex PCR; TCRdb holds only in-frame clones, not every one. This sample has under 4,000 clones, with around 97% found just once. Stated time point: pre-treatment baseline. Sequences were derived from effector memory CD8+ T cells from blood, sampled from a patient treated with checkpoint blockade. These receptor sequences come from a human donor with melanoma.

The CDR3 DNA reads as TGCGCCAGCAGCCAAGGACTAAATTACGAGCAGTACTTC. Its protein is CASSQGLNYEQYF. The V call is TRBV4-3, the J call TRBJ2-7, with a weak D call TRBD2 (5 bases). Germline CDR1 reads LGHNA; CDR2 reads YSLEER. V was pared by 1 base and J by 4 bases, with 8 bases between. This CDR3 has 13 amino acids.

This clone was seen only once. The chain uses TRBV13 and TRBJ1-1; no clear D gene. V shed 8 bases and J shed 2 bases, with 6 bases lying between them. Germline V gives CDR1 PRHDT, CDR2 FYEKMQ (reference sequence). CDR3 length: 11 amino acids. This chain's CDR3 is CASGPNTEAFF. The CDR3 nucleotides read TGTGCCAGCGGACCTAACACTGAAGCTTTCTTT.